This T cell receptor (beta chain) was recovered during a study of shared T cell receptors in the human thymus. Assay used: immunoSEQ multiplex PCR; TCRdb lists only in-frame clones, some missing. The table has hundreds of thousands of clones, about 89% seen once. These data also formed part of another study, on human thymus T cells. That work states: It was from resections taken during corrective heart surgery that the thymus tissue came. Thymic and blood repertoires appeared to carry a bias in their V and J gene usage. Unrelated individuals were reported by related research to share highly overlapping thymic repertoires.

The sequenced sample was thymocytes. The sequence was collected from a boy younger than two with a congenital heart defect.

The CDR3 DNA sequence: TGTGCCTGGAGTGACCTCCTACAGCCTAACACTGAAGCTTTCTTT. It specifies CAWSDLLQPNTEAFF. The chain joins TRBV30 to TRBJ1-1; D unclear. Germline V gene data show CDR1 as GTSNPN and CDR2 as SVGIG (reference sequence). V gave up 1 base and J gave up 2 bases, with 14 bases separating them. The CDR3 runs to 15 residues.